A selection of T cell receptor beta chains follows, all from one sample in a study of blood T cell repertoires in COVID-19. Repertoires were generated with immunoSEQ multiplex PCR, while TCRdb's copy carries only in-frame clones and drops some. The sample has more than 65,000 clones, 79% seen once. Sequenced input: peripheral blood. All receptors derive from a human donor in a cohort sampled during active COVID-19. Both conserved end residues are part of each CDR3. Fields, in order: V gene, CDR3 length, J gene, CDR3 protein.

v_gene: TRBV28
len: 15
j_gene: TRBJ2-2
CDR3aa: CASRPGTGFTGELFF

v_gene: TRBV27
len: 15
j_gene: TRBJ2-5
CDR3aa: CASSLAREMWETQYF

v_gene: TRBV5-1
len: 14
j_gene: TRBJ2-2
CDR3aa: CASRFQGNTGELFF

v_gene: TRBV18
len: 17
j_gene: TRBJ2-7
CDR3aa: CASSSLRLAGGLSEQYF

v_gene: TRBV14
len: 13
j_gene: TRBJ2-2
CDR3aa: CASSQVRGGELFF

v_gene: TRBV29-1
len: 16
j_gene: TRBJ2-2
CDR3aa: CSVEAPPGGDTGELFF

v_gene: TRBV19
len: 14
j_gene: TRBJ1-1
CDR3aa: CASSITQANTEAFF

v_gene: TRBV7-6
len: 13
j_gene: TRBJ2-3
CDR3aa: CASSSNRGGTQYF

v_gene: TRBV3-1/TRBV3-2
len: 15
j_gene: TRBJ2-3
CDR3aa: CASSQLAEGTDTQYF

v_gene: TRBV28
len: 14
j_gene: TRBJ2-7
CDR3aa: CASSVGGETVEQYF

v_gene: TRBV7-9
len: 15
j_gene: TRBJ1-5
CDR3aa: CASSLGQGINQPQHF

v_gene: TRBV27
len: 16
j_gene: TRBJ2-1
CDR3aa: CASQRKGQGFYNEQFF

v_gene: TRBV9
len: 13
j_gene: TRBJ2-1
CDR3aa: CASSSRLNNEQFF

v_gene: TRBV5-4
len: 15
j_gene: TRBJ2-1
CDR3aa: CASSFGSRGYNEQFF

v_gene: TRBV12-3/TRBV12-4
len: 13
j_gene: TRBJ2-2
CDR3aa: CASTGANTGELFF

v_gene: TRBV24-1
len: 14
j_gene: TRBJ2-6
CDR3aa: CATGTGAGANVLTF

v_gene: TRBV18
len: 15
j_gene: TRBJ2-7
CDR3aa: CASSPPARASYEQYF

v_gene: TRBV19
len: 16
j_gene: TRBJ2-1
CDR3aa: CASSIGSASGRNEQFF

v_gene: TRBV28
len: 14
j_gene: TRBJ2-7
CDR3aa: CATAIPGQAHEQYF

v_gene: TRBV6-5
len: 13
j_gene: TRBJ2-7
CDR3aa: CACQGGITYEQYF

v_gene: TRBV6-1
len: 17
j_gene: TRBJ1-4
CDR3aa: CASSEKEPGGPNEKLFF

v_gene: TRBV5-1
len: 15
j_gene: TRBJ2-2
CDR3aa: CASSLSASNTGELFF

v_gene: TRBV5-5
len: 15
j_gene: TRBJ2-1
CDR3aa: CASSYPGQGARGQFF

v_gene: TRBV18
len: 15
j_gene: TRBJ1-3
CDR3aa: CASSPDSGGLNTIYF

v_gene: TRBV28
len: 14
j_gene: TRBJ2-7
CDR3aa: CASIRDSEAYEQYF

v_gene: TRBV19
len: 14
j_gene: TRBJ2-3
CDR3aa: CASSIGQVSDTQYF

v_gene: TRBV5-1
len: 17
j_gene: TRBJ2-2
CDR3aa: CASSPLGAGVVSRELFF

v_gene: TRBV18
len: 15
j_gene: TRBJ1-5
CDR3aa: CASSPVGSNGQPQHF

v_gene: TRBV19
len: 15
j_gene: TRBJ1-5
CDR3aa: CASSILEGGGQPQHF

v_gene: TRBV6-5
len: 14
j_gene: TRBJ2-3
CDR3aa: CASSYLRSTDTQYF

v_gene: TRBV14
len: 16
j_gene: TRBJ2-1
CDR3aa: CASSQGAVLAGDEQFF

v_gene: TRBV4-2
len: 17
j_gene: TRBJ2-1
CDR3aa: CASSQDLRGSSYNEQFF

v_gene: TRBV30
len: 13
j_gene: TRBJ2-3
CDR3aa: CAGTGGWSDTQYF

v_gene: TRBV6-5
len: 13
j_gene: TRBJ1-2
CDR3aa: CASSRRGDGGYTF

v_gene: TRBV5-1
len: 16
j_gene: TRBJ1-4
CDR3aa: CASSQGTDATNEKLFF

v_gene: TRBV7-9
len: 15
j_gene: TRBJ1-2
CDR3aa: CASSSTGTGDYGYTF

v_gene: TRBV11-2
len: 15
j_gene: TRBJ2-3
CDR3aa: CASLGGVGCTDTQYF

v_gene: TRBV5-1
len: 14
j_gene: TRBJ1-5
CDR3aa: CASSFSGGGQPQHF

v_gene: TRBV6-5
len: 14
j_gene: TRBJ2-5
CDR3aa: CASSSPDTHTSQYF

v_gene: TRBV7-2
len: 20
j_gene: TRBJ2-3
CDR3aa: CASSLAPPFMAGGQADTQYF

v_gene: TRBV11-2
len: 15
j_gene: TRBJ1-6
CDR3aa: CASSLVGQTNSPLHF

v_gene: TRBV18
len: 16
j_gene: TRBJ2-3
CDR3aa: CASSPQRTGGRDTQYF

v_gene: TRBV19
len: 14
j_gene: TRBJ1-2
CDR3aa: CASSGDRGLRGYTF

v_gene: TRBV25-1
len: 16
j_gene: TRBJ1-1
CDR3aa: CASSGSRIGGNTEAFF

v_gene: TRBV5-6
len: 13
j_gene: TRBJ2-1
CDR3aa: CASSLDTYNEQFF

v_gene: TRBV7-9
len: 13
j_gene: TRBJ1-2
CDR3aa: CASSRAADRVYTF

v_gene: TRBV7-2
len: 15
j_gene: TRBJ2-7
CDR3aa: CASSLQFMDTYEQYF

v_gene: TRBV2
len: 13
j_gene: TRBJ1-5
CDR3aa: CASAGDSNQPQHF

v_gene: TRBV3-1/TRBV3-2
len: 14
j_gene: TRBJ1-3
CDR3aa: CASSLPSAGNTIYF

v_gene: TRBV12-5
len: 11
j_gene: TRBJ2-5
CDR3aa: CASGQQETQYF

v_gene: TRBV30
len: 14
j_gene: TRBJ2-2
CDR3aa: CAWVGLANTGELFF

v_gene: TRBV11-3
len: 14
j_gene: TRBJ2-5
CDR3aa: CASSPTGGEETQYF

v_gene: TRBV24-1
len: 14
j_gene: TRBJ2-1
CDR3aa: CATSAAPLAREQFF

v_gene: TRBV24-1
len: 19
j_gene: TRBJ2-1
CDR3aa: CATSSRLGLAGGPGNEQFF

v_gene: TRBV6-5
len: 13
j_gene: TRBJ2-1
CDR3aa: CASIPPGGHEQFF

v_gene: TRBV6-1
len: 13
j_gene: TRBJ1-1
CDR3aa: CASSEAGGAEAFF

v_gene: TRBV5-1
len: 12
j_gene: TRBJ2-5
CDR3aa: CASSSQQETQYF

v_gene: TRBV28
len: 18
j_gene: TRBJ2-3
CDR3aa: CASRGGQGRRGPTDTQYF

v_gene: TRBV11-1
len: 16
j_gene: TRBJ2-7
CDR3aa: CASSPLGLAGNYEQYF

v_gene: TRBV6-5
len: 13
j_gene: TRBJ1-2
CDR3aa: CATRTGGFYGYTF